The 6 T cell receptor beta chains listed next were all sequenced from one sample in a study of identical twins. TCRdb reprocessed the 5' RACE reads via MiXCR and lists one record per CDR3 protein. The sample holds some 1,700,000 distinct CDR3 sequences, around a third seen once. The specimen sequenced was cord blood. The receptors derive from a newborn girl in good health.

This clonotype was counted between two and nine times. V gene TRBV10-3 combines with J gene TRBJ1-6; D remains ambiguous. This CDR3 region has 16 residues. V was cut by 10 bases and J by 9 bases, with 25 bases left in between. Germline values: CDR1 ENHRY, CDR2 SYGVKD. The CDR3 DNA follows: TGTGCCACCACCTTGGGCGGGTCCCTGGGGATTTCACCCCTCCACTTT. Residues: CATTLGGSLGISPLHF.

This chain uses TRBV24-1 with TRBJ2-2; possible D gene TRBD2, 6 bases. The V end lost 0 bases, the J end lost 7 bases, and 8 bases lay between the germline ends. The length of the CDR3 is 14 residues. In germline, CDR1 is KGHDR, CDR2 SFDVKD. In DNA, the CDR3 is TGTGCCACCAGTGATTTGAAGGGAGGCGGGGAGCTGTTTTTT. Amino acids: CATSDLKGGGELFF.

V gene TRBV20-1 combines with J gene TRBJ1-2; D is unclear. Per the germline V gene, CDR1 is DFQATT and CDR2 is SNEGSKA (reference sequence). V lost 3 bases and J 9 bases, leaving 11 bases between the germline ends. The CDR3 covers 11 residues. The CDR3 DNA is TGCAGTGCTAGGGTCCGGATTCGCTACACCTTC. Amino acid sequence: CSARVRIRYTF.

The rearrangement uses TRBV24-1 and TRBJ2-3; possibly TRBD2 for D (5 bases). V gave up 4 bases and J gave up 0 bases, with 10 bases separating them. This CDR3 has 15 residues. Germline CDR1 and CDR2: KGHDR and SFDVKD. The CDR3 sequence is CATSDPRGSTDTQYF. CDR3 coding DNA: TGTGCCACCAGTGACCCCAGAGGGAGCACAGATACGCAGTATTTT.

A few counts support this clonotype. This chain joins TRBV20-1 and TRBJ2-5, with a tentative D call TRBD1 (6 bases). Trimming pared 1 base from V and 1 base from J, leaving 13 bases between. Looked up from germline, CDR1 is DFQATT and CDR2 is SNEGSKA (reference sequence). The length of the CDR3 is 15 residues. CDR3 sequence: CSARVGHSSQETQYF. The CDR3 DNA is TGCAGTGCTAGAGTGGGACACTCCTCCCAAGAGACCCAGTACTTC.

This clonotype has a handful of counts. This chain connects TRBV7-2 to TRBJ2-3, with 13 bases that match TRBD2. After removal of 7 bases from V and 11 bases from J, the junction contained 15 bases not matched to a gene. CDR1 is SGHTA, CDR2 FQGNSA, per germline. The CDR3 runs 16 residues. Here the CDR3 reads CASTLTLAGGPRGQYF. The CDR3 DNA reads TGTGCCAGCACCCTCACACTAGCGGGAGGGCCCCGCGGGCAGTATTTT.